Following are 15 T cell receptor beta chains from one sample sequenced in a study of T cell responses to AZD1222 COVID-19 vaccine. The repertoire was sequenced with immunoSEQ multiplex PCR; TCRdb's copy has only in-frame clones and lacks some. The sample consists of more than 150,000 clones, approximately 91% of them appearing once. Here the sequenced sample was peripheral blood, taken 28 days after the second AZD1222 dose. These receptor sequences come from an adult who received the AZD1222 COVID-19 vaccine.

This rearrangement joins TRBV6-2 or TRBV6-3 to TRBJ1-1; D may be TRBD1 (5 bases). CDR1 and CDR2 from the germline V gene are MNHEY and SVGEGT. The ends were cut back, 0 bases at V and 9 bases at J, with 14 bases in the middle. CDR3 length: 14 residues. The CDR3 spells CASSYSIGDGKAFF. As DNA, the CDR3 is TGTGCCAGCAGTTACTCGATTGGGGACGGGAAAGCTTTCTTT.

CDR3 nucleotides: TGTGCCAATAGCGGGAGCTCCTACAATGAGCAGTTCTTC. As protein: CANSGSSYNEQFF. The chain links TRBV7-9 to TRBJ2-1, with TRBD2 matching 9 bases. V dropped 10 bases and J dropped 0; count of bases not matched to a gene: 1. The CDR3 is made up of 13 amino acids. Germline V gives CDR1 SEHNR, CDR2 FQNEAQ (reference sequence).

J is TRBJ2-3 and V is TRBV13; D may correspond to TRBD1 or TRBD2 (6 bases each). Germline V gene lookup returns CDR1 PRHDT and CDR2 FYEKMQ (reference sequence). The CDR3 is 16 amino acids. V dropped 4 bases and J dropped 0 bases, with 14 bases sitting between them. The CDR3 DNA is TGTGCCAGCAGCTCTCAATTGGGGGGCAGCACAGATACGCAGTATTTT. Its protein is CASSSQLGGSTDTQYF.

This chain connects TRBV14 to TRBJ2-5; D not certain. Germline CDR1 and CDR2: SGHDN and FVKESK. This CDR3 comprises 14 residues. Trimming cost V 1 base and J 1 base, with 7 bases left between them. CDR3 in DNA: TGTGCCAGCAGCCAAGGGTCTCTCCAAGAGACCCAGTACTTC. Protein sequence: CASSQGSLQETQYF.

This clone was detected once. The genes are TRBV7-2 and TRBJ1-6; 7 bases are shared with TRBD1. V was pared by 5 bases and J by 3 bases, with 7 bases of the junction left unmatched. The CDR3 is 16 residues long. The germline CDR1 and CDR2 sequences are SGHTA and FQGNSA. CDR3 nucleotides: TGTGCCAGCAGCCCCAGGACAGGTCTCTATAATTCACCCCTCCACTTT. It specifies CASSPRTGLYNSPLHF.

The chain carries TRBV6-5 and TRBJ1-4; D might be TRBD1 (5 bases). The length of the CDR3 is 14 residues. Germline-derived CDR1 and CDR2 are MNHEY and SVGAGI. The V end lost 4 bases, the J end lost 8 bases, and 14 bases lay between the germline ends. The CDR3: CASSSHQGWEKLFF. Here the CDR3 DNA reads TGTGCCAGCAGTTCACATCAGGGTTGGGAAAAACTGTTTTTT.

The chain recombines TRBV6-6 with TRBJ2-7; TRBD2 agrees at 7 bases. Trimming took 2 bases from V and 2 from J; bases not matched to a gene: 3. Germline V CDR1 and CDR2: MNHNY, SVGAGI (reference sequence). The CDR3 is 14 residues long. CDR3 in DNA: TGTGCCAGCAGTTACGGGGAGGGACCCTACGAGCAGTACTTC. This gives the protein CASSYGEGPYEQYF.

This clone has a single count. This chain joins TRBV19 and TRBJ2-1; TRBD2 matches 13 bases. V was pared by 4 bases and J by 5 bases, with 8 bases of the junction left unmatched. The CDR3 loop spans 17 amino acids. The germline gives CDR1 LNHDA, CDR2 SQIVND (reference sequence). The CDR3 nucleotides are TGTGCCAGTAGTACCGACCTGGGACTAGCGGGGAACAATGAGCAGTTCTTC. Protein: CASSTDLGLAGNNEQFF.

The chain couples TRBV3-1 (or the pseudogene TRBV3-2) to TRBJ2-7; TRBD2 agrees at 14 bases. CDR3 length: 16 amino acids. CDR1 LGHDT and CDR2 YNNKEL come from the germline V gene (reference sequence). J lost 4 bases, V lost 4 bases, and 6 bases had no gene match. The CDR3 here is CASSLRTSGRSYEQYF. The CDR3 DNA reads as TGTGCCAGCAGCCTTCGGACTAGCGGGAGGTCTTACGAGCAGTACTTC.

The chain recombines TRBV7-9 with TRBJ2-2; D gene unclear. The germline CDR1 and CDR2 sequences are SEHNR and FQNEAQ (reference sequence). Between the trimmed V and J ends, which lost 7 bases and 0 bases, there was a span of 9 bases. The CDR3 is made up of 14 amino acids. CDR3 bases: TGTGCCAGCATAGGCCTTTCGAACACCGGGGAGCTGTTTTTT. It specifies CASIGLSNTGELFF.

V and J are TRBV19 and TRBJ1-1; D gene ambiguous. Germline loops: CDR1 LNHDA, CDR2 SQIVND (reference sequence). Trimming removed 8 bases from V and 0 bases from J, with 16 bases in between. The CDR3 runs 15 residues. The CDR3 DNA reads TGTGCCAGTTCCATTGTAGGCCTCATGAACACTGAAGCTTTCTTT. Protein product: CASSIVGLMNTEAFF.

CDR3 loop: CASSLARGGTYNSPLHF. In nucleotides, the CDR3 is TGTGCCAGCAGCTTAGCGAGGGGGGGAACCTATAATTCACCCCTCCACTTT. The chain is built from TRBV7-2 and TRBJ1-6; D is possibly TRBD1 (6 bases). V dropped 0 bases and J dropped 2 bases, with 11 bases sitting between them. Germline assignment: CDR1 SGHTA and CDR2 FQGNSA. CDR3 size: 17 residues.

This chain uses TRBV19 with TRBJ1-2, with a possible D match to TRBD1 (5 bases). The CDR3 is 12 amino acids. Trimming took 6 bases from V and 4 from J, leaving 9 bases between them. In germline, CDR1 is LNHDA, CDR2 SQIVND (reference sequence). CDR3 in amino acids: CASRRGTYGYTF. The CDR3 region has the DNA TGTGCCAGTAGGAGGGGAACCTATGGCTACACCTTC. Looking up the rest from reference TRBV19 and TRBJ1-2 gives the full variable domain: DGGITQSPKYLFRKEGQNVTLSCEQNLNHDAMYWYRQDPGQGLRLIYYSQIVNDFQKGDIAEGYSVSREKKESFPLTVTSAQKNPTAFYLCASRRGTYGYTFGSGTRLTVV.

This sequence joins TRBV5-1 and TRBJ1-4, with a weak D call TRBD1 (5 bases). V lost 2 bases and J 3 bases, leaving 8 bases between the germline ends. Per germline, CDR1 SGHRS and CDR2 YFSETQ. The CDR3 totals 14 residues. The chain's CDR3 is CASSFQGPNEKLFF. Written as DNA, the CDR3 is TGCGCCAGCAGCTTCCAGGGTCCTAATGAAAAACTGTTTTTT.

In nucleotides, the CDR3 is TGTGCCTGGTCCTATACGGTAGATGGTGAGCAGTTCTTC. Protein product: CAWSYTVDGEQFF. The J gene is TRBJ2-1, the V gene TRBV30; D unresolved. This CDR3 spans 13 amino acids. Germline V lookup: CDR1 GTSNPN, CDR2 SVGIG (reference sequence). V gave up 5 bases and J gave up 9 bases, with 17 bases separating them.